Listed here are 8 T cell receptor beta chains from one sample, sequenced in a study of blood T cells in healthy people across ages. Primers used in a second PCR of roughly 7 to 11 cycles were a sample-barcoded 5' primer and a J-beta primer mix. From the 5' RACE reads, TCRdb called clonotypes with MiXCR, one entry per CDR3 protein. The table shows approximately 800,000 distinct CDR3 sequences, with 35% to 40% occurring only once. Sequenced input: blood. Source of these receptors: a man aged 18 to 30 in good health.

This clonotype was observed many times. The chain's CDR3 is CKEGLGNIQYF. CDR3 DNA sequence: TGCAAAGAGGGGCTTGGGAACATTCAGTACTTC. The rearrangement joins TRBV29-1 to TRBJ2-4; tentatively, D is TRBD1 or TRBD2 (5 bases each). CDR1 and CDR2 (germline): SQVTM, ANQGSEA. The CDR3 totals 11 residues.

This chain uses TRBV20-1 with TRBJ2-3; 7 positions agree with TRBD1. The CDR3 runs to 14 residues. V was pared by 0 bases and J by 2 bases, with 2 bases of the junction left unmatched. In germline, CDR1 is DFQATT, CDR2 SNEGSKA (reference sequence). The CDR3 coding sequence is TGCAGTGCTAGAGAGACAGGGCACACAGATACGCAGTATTTT. Translation: CSARETGHTDTQYF.

The gene calls are TRBV10-3 and TRBJ1-2, with D perhaps TRBD1 (5 bases). V was trimmed by 4 bases and J by 2 bases, leaving 20 bases between them. There are 17 residues in the CDR3. Germline CDR1 reads ENHRY; CDR2 reads SYGVKD. The CDR3: CAISAEGAGRLNYGYTF. The CDR3 DNA is TGTGCCATCAGTGCGGAAGGAGCGGGACGGCTAAACTATGGCTACACCTTC.

The chain links TRBV7-9 to TRBJ1-2; D call uncertain. Germline CDR1 SEHNR, CDR2 FQNEAQ (reference sequence). V shed 3 bases and J shed 13 bases, with 12 bases lying between them. CDR3 length: 11 amino acids. The chain's CDR3 is CASSFGSVGTF. The CDR3 DNA sequence: TGTGCCAGCAGCTTTGGATCCGTCGGCACCTTC.

A remark on this clonotype: This clone may be a read error of a much larger clone one base away. The V call is TRBV12-3 or TRBV12-4, the J call TRBJ2-3; D might be TRBD1 (6 bases). CDR3 length equals 13 residues. Trimming removed 5 bases at V and 4 bases at J, with 10 bases between. CDR3 residues: CASSATGPDTQYF. For the CDR3, the DNA is TGTGCCAGCAGTGCGACAGGACCAGATACGCAGTATTTT.

About this clonotype itself: A much larger clone sits a single nucleotide away, making a read error possible. J is TRBJ2-1 and V is TRBV10-3; TRBD2 aligns across 11 bases. V lost 7 bases and J lost 7; bases outside the gene matches: 12. Looked up from germline, CDR1 is ENHRY and CDR2 is SYGVKD. The CDR3 runs 16 residues. CDR3 residues: CAIKPGIAGGRNEQFF. The CDR3 DNA sequence: TGTGCCATCAAACCGGGAATAGCGGGGGGGCGAAATGAGCAGTTCTTC.

This chain connects TRBV7-2 to TRBJ1-2; D unresolved. The CDR3 has 13 amino acids. Germline V CDR1 and CDR2: SGHTA, FQGNSA. V was pared by 2 bases and J by 2 bases, with 6 bases between. The CDR3 loop is CASSLPVNYGYTF. The CDR3 DNA follows: TGTGCCAGCAGCTTACCCGTAAACTATGGCTACACCTTC.

This clonotype was counted only a few times. V usage is TRBV20-1 and J usage is TRBJ2-3, with D possibly called TRBD1 or TRBD2 (6 bases each). The CDR3 extends over 15 amino acids. Per the germline V gene, CDR1 is DFQATT and CDR2 is SNEGSKA (reference sequence). Trimming pared 1 base from V and 3 bases from J, leaving 14 bases between. The DNA for the CDR3 is TGCAGTGCTAGAGCGGGGGCCCGGGGTACAGATACGCAGTATTTT. Protein sequence: CSARAGARGTDTQYF.